Below, 26 T cell receptor beta chains from the same sample are listed, as sequenced in a study of shared clonotypes between healthy human individuals (TCRdb year 2020). Library preparation was by the immunoSEQ multiplex PCR assay. TCRdb holds this immuneACCESS table with in-frame rearrangements only. Some clones are missing; in checked studies, unresolved V genes explain under half, and the rest has no known cause. The table for this sample lists 850,000 to 1,100,000 clones; around 77% of them were counted only once. The ten largest clones take up approximately 0.9% of the sample. Sequencing was done on a sample of memory CD4+ T cells from PBMCs. The cell subset or site label of this sample denotes: CD45RA-negative fraction. The receptors were sampled from a young man in good health. Some clones in this sample may be carry-over from other donors' samples.

V and J are TRBV6-5 and TRBJ2-2, with D hard to call. The CDR3 consists of 13 residues. V lost 8 bases to trimming and J lost 2 bases, with 9 bases between them. Per the germline V gene, CDR1 is MNHEY and CDR2 is SVGAGI. CDR3 coding DNA: TGTGCCAGCCGACTTAGTAACACCGGGGAGCTGTTTTTT. Its translation: CASRLSNTGELFF.

As to this clone: The junction does not match germline at one end; this may be a read error. The CDR3 DNA reads TGTGCCAGCGCGGACAGGGAGGGGATCTGGGTTTTT. Translating gives CASADREGIWVF. The gene calls are TRBV18 and TRBJ1-4, with 8 bases lining up with TRBD1. CDR3 length: 12 amino acids. CDR1 and CDR2 (germline): KGHSH, LQKENI.

This sequence joins TRBV6-1 and TRBJ1-2, with 10 bases lining up with TRBD1. Per germline, CDR1 MNHNS and CDR2 SASEGT. The CDR3 totals 13 residues. With 4 bases clipped from V and 11 bases from J, the junction kept 7 bases outside the gene matches. The CDR3: CASSVGDRGRYTF. DNA of the CDR3: TGTGCCAGCAGTGTAGGAGACAGGGGGCGGTACACCTTC.

The rearrangement uses TRBV14 and TRBJ2-2, with 7 bases aligning to TRBD2. V was clipped by 4 bases and J by 5 bases; unmatched bases: 7. The CDR3 is 15 residues long. Germline assignment: CDR1 SGHDN and CDR2 FVKESK. This CDR3 is CASSRKFGRTGELFF. The CDR3 nucleotides are TGTGCCAGCAGCCGAAAATTCGGGAGGACCGGGGAGCTGTTTTTT.

The chain uses TRBV5-4 and TRBJ1-2; D ambiguous. The CDR3 runs to 13 residues. Deletions cut 4 bases from V and 4 bases from J, with 11 bases between. The V gene's germline CDR1 is SGHNT and CDR2 YYREEE (reference sequence). The chain's CDR3 is CASSPDGFYGYTF. The CDR3 coding sequence is TGTGCCAGCAGCCCCGACGGTTTCTATGGCTACACCTTC.

Notes on this clone: Other DNA sequences in the sample encode the same CDR3. This sequence joins TRBV30 and TRBJ2-5, with D possibly matching TRBD2 (5 bases). Trimming stripped 4 bases from V and 4 bases from J, with 7 bases between. The CDR3 has 11 residues. Germline lookup yields CDR1 GTSNPN and CDR2 SVGIG (reference sequence). The CDR3 loop is CAWTGGETQYF. In DNA, the CDR3 is TGTGCCTGGACTGGAGGAGAGACCCAGTACTTC.

The table lists this clone with a few counts. J is TRBJ2-7 and V is TRBV15; D may be TRBD1 or TRBD2 (5 bases each). V was shortened by 1 base and J by 6 bases, with 13 bases between the two germline ends. The CDR3 loop spans 14 amino acids. Germline assignment: CDR1 LNHNV and CDR2 YYDKDF (reference sequence). In DNA, the CDR3 is TGTGCCACCAGCAGAGGAATAGGGGCGGGCGAGCAGTACTTC. It is translated as CATSRGIGAGEQYF.

Written as DNA, the CDR3 is TGTGCCAGCAGCCCCGGGACTACGAACACCGGGGAGCTGTTTTTT. Translated, it gives CASSPGTTNTGELFF. V gene TRBV7-9 combines with J gene TRBJ2-2; 7 bases are a match to TRBD2. Germline CDR1 is SEHNR and CDR2 is FQNEAQ (reference sequence). V shed 5 bases, J shed 0 bases, and the junction held 3 bases outside the gene matches. The CDR3 loop spans 15 amino acids.

The rearrangement links TRBV28 to TRBJ2-7; D possibly uses TRBD1 or TRBD2 (6 bases each). The CDR3 is 14 amino acids. Per germline, CDR1 MDHEN and CDR2 SYDVKM. Trimming pared 5 bases from V and 6 bases from J, leaving 17 bases between. The CDR3 sequence is CASSPAPGAVEQYF. The CDR3 bases are TGTGCCAGCAGTCCTGCTCCGGGGGCCGTCGAGCAGTACTTC.

J is TRBJ2-1 and V is TRBV29-1; tentatively, D is TRBD2 (5 bases). CDR1 and CDR2 (germline): SQVTM, ANQGSEA. The V gene lost 1 base and the J gene lost 2 bases, with 18 bases spanning the gap. The CDR3 extends over 17 amino acids. CDR3 residues: CSVEGASRRSPYNEQFF. CDR3 nucleotide sequence: TGCAGCGTTGAAGGAGCATCCCGGAGGAGCCCCTACAATGAGCAGTTCTTC.

The chain joins TRBV28 to TRBJ1-4, with D perhaps matching TRBD1 (5 bases). This CDR3 spans 15 amino acids. Germline V CDR1 and CDR2: MDHEN, SYDVKM. Deletions cut 8 bases from V and 3 bases from J, with 16 bases between. The CDR3 sequence is CASGIRVGANEKLFF. The CDR3 DNA sequence: TGTGCCAGCGGAATCAGGGTGGGAGCTAATGAAAAACTGTTTTTT.

This chain uses TRBV7-2 with TRBJ2-7, with D hard to call. This CDR3 spans 13 amino acids. V lost 1 base and J lost 4, with 8 bases in between. Germline CDR1 is SGHTA and CDR2 is FQGNSA. The CDR3 DNA reads as TGTGCCAGCAGCTTAGTTTCCCGGTACGAGCAGTACTTC. This sequence encodes CASSLVSRYEQYF.

The V gene is TRBV6-1, the J gene TRBJ2-2, with 9 bases aligning to TRBD1. The germline gives CDR1 MNHNS, CDR2 SASEGT. This CDR3 comprises 16 residues. The V segment lost 4 bases and the J segment 5 bases; nucleotides outside the gene matches: 8. The CDR3 DNA is TGTGCCAGCAGTGCCCGGGACAGGGAGTGGACCGGGGAGCTGTTTTTT. Its protein is CASSARDREWTGELFF.

This sequence joins TRBV7-2 and TRBJ1-5; 7 bases are a match to TRBD1. CDR1 and CDR2 (germline): SGHTA, FQGNSA. The V and J ends lost 1 base and 2 bases, in that order; junction bases with no gene match: 2. There are 15 residues in the CDR3. CDR3 DNA sequence: TGTGCCAGCAGCTTAGGGGACAGTCGCAATCAGCCCCAGCATTTT. This sequence encodes CASSLGDSRNQPQHF.

The genes are TRBV30 and TRBJ2-7; D is ambiguous. The V gene lost 3 bases and the J gene lost 2 bases, with 20 bases spanning the gap. This CDR3 is built from 16 residues. Germline loops: CDR1 GTSNPN, CDR2 SVGIG (reference sequence). CDR3 loop: CAWRDPRWPFTYEQYF. In DNA, the CDR3 is TGTGCCTGGAGGGACCCTCGGTGGCCTTTTACCTACGAGCAGTACTTC.

The chain combines TRBV7-3 with TRBJ2-1; D unresolved. The V and J ends lost 2 bases and 3 bases respectively, with 5 bases between them. CDR1 and CDR2 (germline): SGHTA, FQGTGA. The CDR3 extends over 13 amino acids. The CDR3 is CASSLDFYNEQFF. The CDR3 DNA reads as TGTGCCAGCAGCTTAGACTTCTACAATGAGCAGTTCTTC.

This clone appeared once. This chain uses TRBV7-2 with TRBJ1-2; possible D gene TRBD1, 5 bases. The CDR3 spans 16 residues. Germline V lookup: CDR1 SGHTA, CDR2 FQGNSA. Trimming pared 5 bases from V and 4 bases from J, leaving 20 bases between. This CDR3 reads CASSDLTGHLVYGYTF. The CDR3 DNA follows: TGTGCCAGCAGCGACCTGACCGGACACCTAGTCTATGGCTACACCTTC. Using reference TRBV7-2 and TRBJ1-2 for the parts outside the CDR3, the full variable domain is GAGVSQSPSNKVTEKGKDVELRCDPISGHTALYWYRQSLGQGLEFLIYFQGNSAPDKSGLPSDRFSAERTGGSVSTLTIQRTQQEDSAVYLCASSDLTGHLVYGYTFGSGTRLTVV.

The V and J genes are TRBV6-4 and TRBJ2-7, with D maybe TRBD2 (5 bases). Looked up from germline, CDR1 is MRHNA and CDR2 is SNTAGT. V lost 8 bases, J lost 4 bases, and 18 bases lay in between. The CDR3 runs 14 residues. CDR3 DNA: TGTGCCAGCTGGAGGACTGGCTATGGGTACGAGCAGTACTTC. As protein: CASWRTGYGYEQYF.

Points on this clone: This probably arose from a read error, given a far larger clone one base away. The CDR3 loop is CASSFSTESTEAFF. CDR3 in DNA: TGCGCCAGCAGCTTTTCGACGGAGAGCACTGAAGCTTTCTTT. The chain recombines TRBV5-1 with TRBJ1-1; D gene ambiguous. Per the germline V gene, CDR1 is SGHRS and CDR2 is YFSETQ. This CDR3 is built from 14 residues. V was cut by 2 bases and J by 4 bases, with 12 bases left in between.

The gene calls are TRBV28 and TRBJ2-7, with D tentatively TRBD2 (6 bases). The V end was cut by 8 bases, the J end by 0 bases, with 14 bases between. Germline assignment: CDR1 MDHEN and CDR2 SYDVKM. The CDR3 is 14 residues long. The CDR3 loop reads CASSVGGSSYEQYF. For the CDR3, the DNA is TGTGCCAGCTCCGTCGGAGGGAGCTCCTACGAGCAGTACTTC.

The V and J genes are TRBV5-1 and TRBJ2-1, with D tentatively TRBD2 (5 bases). V shed 5 bases and J shed 4 bases, with 13 bases lying between them. Germline-derived CDR1 and CDR2 are SGHRS and YFSETQ. The length of the CDR3 is 14 residues. CDR3 nucleotide sequence: TGCGCCAGCAGAATTGGCGGGCTATACAATGAGCAGTTCTTC. Translating it yields CASRIGGLYNEQFF.

The chain recombines TRBV6-1 with TRBJ1-5; tentatively, D is TRBD1 (5 bases). The V gene lost 5 bases and the J gene lost 4 bases, with 15 bases spanning the gap. Germline CDR1 is MNHNS and CDR2 is SASEGT. The length of the CDR3 is 15 residues. CDR3 in DNA: TGTGCCAGCAGTTCGCAGGGTGGAGGAAATCAGCCCCAGCATTTT. Its translation: CASSSQGGGNQPQHF.

The rearrangement uses TRBV29-1 and TRBJ1-4, with a weak D call TRBD1 (6 bases). This CDR3 contains 13 residues. The ends were cut back, 3 bases at V and 5 bases at J, with 10 bases in the middle. CDR1 is SQVTM and CDR2 is ANQGSEA in the germline V gene. CDR3 bases: TGCAGCGTTGAGGGGGCTCGGAATGAAAAACTGTTTTTT. The encoded protein is CSVEGARNEKLFF.

In its sample, this clone was seen a few times. The CDR3 DNA is TGTGCCAGCAGCTTGGGGACGGCTGAAGAGACCCAGTACTTC. Translated: CASSLGTAEETQYF. The chain recombines TRBV7-3 with TRBJ2-5; the D call may be TRBD1 or TRBD2 (5 bases each). Germline CDR1 reads SGHTA; CDR2 reads FQGTGA. Trimming cost V 3 bases and J 3 bases, with 11 bases left between them. This CDR3 has 14 amino acids.

This sequence joins TRBV2 and TRBJ2-5; the match to TRBD2 covers 8 bases. Trimming took 6 bases from V and 5 from J; bases not matched to a gene: 8. The V gene's germline CDR1 is SNHLY and CDR2 FYNNEI. This CDR3 has 14 amino acids. CDR3 DNA: TGTGCCAGCAGCCCCCGGGGGGGGATGGAGACCCAGTACTTC. This codes for CASSPRGGMETQYF. Using reference TRBV2 and TRBJ2-5 for the parts outside the CDR3, the full variable domain is EPEVTQTPSHQVTQMGQEVILRCVPISNHLYFYWYRQILGQKVEFLVSFYNNEISEKSEIFDDQFSVERPDGSNFTLKIRSTKLEDSAMYFCASSPRGGMETQYFGPGTRLLVL.

The DNA of the CDR3 is TGTGCCAGCAGCGTAGGACTAGCCCACTACAATGAGCAGTTCTTC. Translating gives CASSVGLAHYNEQFF. V usage is TRBV9 and J usage is TRBJ2-1, with TRBD2 matching 7 bases. CDR1 and CDR2 (germline): SGDLS, YYNGEE. The CDR3 spans 15 residues. V was pared by 0 bases and J by 3 bases, with 3 bases of the junction left unmatched.